These 21 T cell receptor beta chains came from one sample sequenced in a study of blood T cell repertoires in COVID-19. The assay was immunoSEQ multiplex PCR, and TCRdb's table has in-frame clones only and misses some. The repertoire holds a few hundred thousand clones, with more than 75% as singletons. Sequencing used PBMCs or T cells enriched from blood (not recorded which). The receptors stem from a young woman who had recovered from COVID-19.

The chain combines TRBV18 with TRBJ2-1, with 11 nucleotides matching TRBD2. V lost 6 bases and J lost 8; bases outside the gene matches: 18. There are 18 residues in the CDR3. Germline CDR1 is KGHSH and CDR2 is LQKENI. The CDR3 nucleotides read TGTGCCAGCTCTACCGGGACTAGCGGTCCCACAGGCAGCCATGAGCAGTTCTTC. Its protein product is CASSTGTSGPTGSHEQFF.

Turning to this clone: The same CDR3 arises from other DNA sequences in this sample as well. This chain connects TRBV7-3 to TRBJ2-5, with 7 nucleotides matching TRBD1. The CDR3 sequence is 15 residues long. In germline, CDR1 is SGHTA, CDR2 FQGTGA. The V segment lost 3 bases and the J segment 0 bases; nucleotides outside the gene matches: 4. The CDR3: CASSLGDRDQETQYF. DNA for the CDR3: TGTGCCAGCAGCTTGGGGGACAGAGACCAAGAGACCCAGTACTTC. The complete variable domain, with remaining parts taken from reference TRBV7-3 and TRBJ2-5, reads GAGVSQTPSNKVTEKGKYVELRCDPISGHTALYWYRQSLGQGPEFLIYFQGTGAADDSGLPNDRFFAVRPEGSVSTLKIQRTERGDSAVYLCASSLGDRDQETQYFGPGTRLLVL.

This chain uses TRBV19 with TRBJ2-3; the match to TRBD1 covers 7 bases. The CDR3 extends over 13 amino acids. V lost 6 bases, J lost 6 bases, and 6 bases stayed unmatched. The V gene's germline CDR1 is LNHDA and CDR2 SQIVND (reference sequence). The CDR3 DNA sequence: TGTGCCAGTAGAGGGACAGAGTGGGATACGCAGTATTTT. It translates to CASRGTEWDTQYF.

This clone was recorded once. The gene calls are TRBV3-1 (or the pseudogene TRBV3-2) and TRBJ1-2; D is ambiguous. The CDR3 has 14 amino acids. The V gene lost 1 base and the J gene lost 6 bases, with 12 bases spanning the gap. The germline CDR1 and CDR2 sequences are LGHDT and YNNKEL (reference sequence). CDR3 DNA: TGTGCCAGCAGCCAAGGGCTTCGCGGGGATGGCTACACCTTC. It yields the protein CASSQGLRGDGYTF.

This clone has only one observation. The chain is built from TRBV11-2 and TRBJ1-5, with D tentatively TRBD1 (6 bases). CDR3 length equals 14 residues. Per the germline V gene, CDR1 is SGHAT and CDR2 is FQNNGV. Deletions cut 5 bases from V and 2 bases from J, with 10 bases between. The CDR3 loop is CASSTGNGNQPQHF. The CDR3 DNA reads as TGTGCCAGCAGCACAGGGAATGGCAATCAGCCCCAGCATTTT.

V is TRBV10-3 and J is TRBJ1-2, with 9 bases that match TRBD1. CDR3 length: 16 amino acids. The V segment lost 6 bases and the J segment 6 bases; nucleotides outside the gene matches: 14. The germline V gene has CDR1 ENHRY and CDR2 SYGVKD. CDR3 sequence (DNA): TGTGCCATCAGGGCACAGGGGGCGAAGAGGGCAAATGGCTACACCTTC. Protein: CAIRAQGAKRANGYTF.

The genes are TRBV12-3 or TRBV12-4 and TRBJ2-1; TRBD2 might be the D (5 bases). The CDR3 consists of 13 residues. The V gene lost 8 bases and the J gene lost 4 bases, with 12 bases spanning the gap. The CDR3 DNA reads as TGTGCCAGCTCAACGCCGGGGTACAATGAGCAGTTCTTC. It yields the protein CASSTPGYNEQFF.

V is TRBV7-9 and J is TRBJ2-7; 9 bases match TRBD1. From germline, CDR1 is SEHNR and CDR2 FQNEAQ (reference sequence). V shed 6 bases and J 6 bases; nucleotides not matched to a gene: 9. The CDR3 spans 14 residues. CDR3 protein: CASRTGTGPTEQYF. The DNA for the CDR3 is TGTGCCAGCAGAACCGGGACAGGGCCTACCGAGCAGTACTTC. The full variable domain, completed using reference TRBV7-9 and TRBJ2-7, is DTGVSQNPRHKITKRGQNVTFRCDPISEHNRLYWYRQTLGQGPEFLTYFQNEAQLEKSRLLSDRFSAERPKGSFSTLEIQRTEQGDSAMYLCASRTGTGPTEQYFGPGTRLTVT.

CDR3 coding DNA: TGTGCCAGCAGCTTGGCGTTAGGCCGGGACAGATATAGCAATCAGCCCCAGCATTTT. Translation gives CASSLALGRDRYSNQPQHF. The chain uses TRBV7-6 and TRBJ1-5, with 7 bases that match TRBD1. CDR3 length: 19 amino acids. The V segment lost 3 bases and the J segment 0 bases; nucleotides outside the gene matches: 14. Germline CDR1 is SGHVS and CDR2 is FNYEAQ.

This chain links TRBV30 with TRBJ2-7; unclear D gene. The CDR3 length is 11 residues. Trimming removed 0 bases from V and 7 bases from J, with 7 bases in between. CDR1 and CDR2 (germline): GTSNPN, SVGIG (reference sequence). CDR3 loop: CAWSVRWEQYF. The CDR3 DNA reads TGTGCCTGGAGTGTACGGTGGGAGCAGTACTTC.

The chain uses TRBV2 and TRBJ2-3; D perhaps matches TRBD2 (7 bases). CDR3 length: 11 residues. Per germline, CDR1 SNHLY and CDR2 FYNNEI. Trimming cost V 8 bases and J 8 bases, with 11 bases left between them. The CDR3 region is CASGGAGTQYF. The CDR3 DNA sequence: TGTGCCAGCGGGGGGGCGGGTACGCAGTATTTT.

The chain links TRBV4-1 to TRBJ1-5; 8 bases align to TRBD1. V dropped 0 bases and J dropped 3; count of bases not matched to a gene: 10. CDR1 is MGHRA and CDR2 is YSYEKL in the germline V gene. CDR3 length equals 18 residues. CDR3: CASSQDYPQGAYNQPQHF. The CDR3 nucleotides are TGCGCCAGCAGCCAAGATTATCCCCAGGGGGCTTACAATCAGCCCCAGCATTTT.

This sequence joins TRBV5-4 and TRBJ2-1; possible D gene TRBD1, 5 bases. CDR1 is SGHNT, CDR2 YYREEE, per germline (reference sequence). There are 13 residues in the CDR3. Trimming cost V 5 bases and J 6 bases, with 12 bases left between them. CDR3 protein: CASSGAPPNEQFF. In nucleotides, the CDR3 is TGTGCCAGCAGTGGGGCCCCACCCAATGAGCAGTTCTTC.

V gene TRBV19 combines with J gene TRBJ1-1, with D perhaps TRBD1 (6 bases). This CDR3 has 13 amino acids. Germline CDR1 is LNHDA and CDR2 is SQIVND (reference sequence). V lost 3 bases to trimming and J lost 4 bases, with 9 bases between them. CDR3 sequence reads: CASSMRGGTEAFF. CDR3 DNA sequence: TGTGCCAGTAGTATGAGAGGGGGCACTGAAGCTTTCTTT.

The chain has TRBV27 and TRBJ1-4, with D perhaps matching TRBD1 (6 bases). V lost 10 bases to trimming and J lost 5 bases, with 14 bases between them. CDR3 length equals 13 residues. CDR1 is MNHEY and CDR2 is SMNVEV in the germline V gene (reference sequence). The CDR3 bases are TGTGCCACCTCGAAGAGGGGGAATGAAAAACTGTTTTTT. Its protein product is CATSKRGNEKLFF.

The chain couples TRBV7-2 to TRBJ2-1; D possibly corresponds to TRBD1 (5 bases). This CDR3 contains 16 residues. Trimming cost V 3 bases and J 6 bases, with 18 bases left between them. Germline V lookup: CDR1 SGHTA, CDR2 FQGNSA. The CDR3 here is CASSFQVGVGLNEQFF. The CDR3 nucleotides are TGTGCCAGCAGCTTCCAGGTAGGGGTGGGGCTCAATGAGCAGTTCTTC.

This clone was observed once. This rearrangement joins TRBV30 to TRBJ1-5; D is unresolved. Germline CDR1 and CDR2: GTSNPN and SVGIG (reference sequence). The germline V and J ends were trimmed by 2 bases and 4 bases, with 12 bases remaining between them. This CDR3 spans 14 amino acids. CDR3 sequence reads: CAWSWQVRNQPQHF. The CDR3 DNA reads TGTGCCTGGAGTTGGCAGGTCAGGAATCAGCCCCAGCATTTT. Full variable domain (missing parts from reference TRBV30 and TRBJ1-5): SQTIHQWPATLVQPVGSPLSLECTVEGTSNPNLYWYRQAAGRGLQLLFYSVGIGQISSEVPQNLSASRPQDRQFILSSKKLLLSDSGFYLCAWSWQVRNQPQHFGDGTRLSIL.

The table lists this clone with a count of one. This CDR3 is CASRGDRVYGYTF. The CDR3 nucleotides are TGTGCCAGCAGGGGGGACAGGGTCTATGGCTACACCTTC. The chain recombines TRBV12-3 or TRBV12-4 with TRBJ1-2, with 9 positions matching TRBD1. The CDR3 has 13 residues. Unmatched junction bases numbered 3, after V lost 6 bases and J lost 4 bases.

The chain combines TRBV19 with TRBJ2-1; 12 bases map to TRBD2. V was pared by 3 bases and J by 7 bases, with 4 bases of the junction left unmatched. The CDR3 totals 15 residues. Germline V gene lookup returns CDR1 LNHDA and CDR2 SQIVND (reference sequence). CDR3 loop: CASSILAGGSNEQFF. The DNA for the CDR3 is TGTGCCAGTAGTATCCTAGCGGGGGGGAGTAATGAGCAGTTCTTC.

Concerning this clone itself: The germline gene is not matched at one end of the junction; a read error may be the cause. This chain connects TRBV30 to TRBJ2-2; D call uncertain. CDR3 length: 12 amino acids. Germline CDR1 and CDR2: GTSNPN and SVGIG (reference sequence). CDR3 in DNA: TGTGCCTGGAGTGTGAACATCGGGGAGCTGTTTTTT. Encoded protein: CAWSVNIGELFF.

This sequence joins TRBV7-2 and TRBJ1-1; D is uncertain. CDR1 SGHTA and CDR2 FQGNSA come from the germline V gene. Trimming took off 0 bases at V and 11 bases at J, with 10 bases between the two ends. The CDR3 loop spans 12 amino acids. The CDR3 here is CASSLAFSGAFF. The CDR3 DNA reads as TGTGCCAGCAGCTTAGCGTTTTCGGGGGCTTTCTTT. Full variable domain (remainder filled in from reference TRBV7-2 and TRBJ1-1): GAGVSQSPSNKVTEKGKDVELRCDPISGHTALYWYRQSLGQGLEFLIYFQGNSAPDKSGLPSDRFSAERTGGSVSTLTIQRTQQEDSAVYLCASSLAFSGAFFGQGTRLTVV.